These 23 T cell receptor beta chains came from one sample sequenced in a study of blood T cell repertoires in COVID-19. TCRdb's table, derived via immunoSEQ multiplex PCR, lists solely in-frame clones and lacks some. The sample shows over 95,000 clones, around 84% of them seen only once. Sequences were obtained from peripheral blood. Receptors originate from a woman aged 55-70 years with acute or convalescent COVID-19.

This sequence joins TRBV4-2 and TRBJ2-5; 16 bases match TRBD2. The V gene's germline CDR1 is LGHNA and CDR2 YNFKEQ. Trimming cost V 0 bases and J 3 bases; bases outside gene matches: 13. The CDR3 sequence is 21 residues long. CDR3 sequence (DNA): TGTGCCAGCAGCCAAGAAATCTTAGTCATGGGACTAGCGGGGGGGAAAGAGACCCAGTACTTC. Protein sequence: CASSQEILVMGLAGGKETQYF.

This clone was counted only a few times. This chain uses TRBV5-1 with TRBJ1-1, with 11 bases matching TRBD1. The ends lost 4 bases at V and 1 base at J; junction bases unmatched: 3. The germline V gene has CDR1 SGHRS and CDR2 YFSETQ. This CDR3 region has 15 residues. CDR3 region: CASSRTGGWNTEAFF. CDR3 DNA sequence: TGCGCCAGCAGCCGGACAGGGGGCTGGAACACTGAAGCTTTCTTT.

The chain carries TRBV7-9 and TRBJ1-2; the D is unclear. With 2 bases removed from V and 6 bases from J, the gap between germline ends came to 10 bases. In germline, CDR1 is SEHNR, CDR2 FQNEAQ (reference sequence). The CDR3 has 13 amino acids. Written as DNA, the CDR3 is TGTGCCAGCAGCTTAACAGCACTGGATGGCTACACCTTC. As protein: CASSLTALDGYTF.

The rearrangement uses TRBV18 and TRBJ2-7; tentatively, D is TRBD1 (6 bases). The CDR3 consists of 13 residues. With 4 bases removed from V and 2 bases from J, the gap between germline ends came to 9 bases. Germline V gene lookup returns CDR1 KGHSH and CDR2 LQKENI. For the CDR3, the DNA is TGTGCCAGCTCACGGGACAACGCCTACGAGCAGTACTTC. Translation: CASSRDNAYEQYF.

This clone was seen just once. V and J are TRBV3-1 (or the pseudogene TRBV3-2) and TRBJ2-7, with TRBD2 matching over 8 bases. V trimming: 3 bases; J trimming: 0 bases; junction bases outside the gene matches: 4. Looked up from germline, CDR1 is LGHDT and CDR2 is YNNKEL (reference sequence). The CDR3 has 15 amino acids. Written as DNA, the CDR3 is TGTGCCAGCAGCCAGGGACTAGTGGGCTCCTACGAGCAGTACTTC. As protein: CASSQGLVGSYEQYF.

The CDR3 spells CASSLLPGDTEAFF. The CDR3 region has the DNA TGTGCCAGCAGTTTATTACCGGGAGACACTGAAGCTTTCTTT. J is TRBJ1-1 and V is TRBV28; D is uncertain. There are 14 residues in the CDR3. Germline CDR1 MDHEN, CDR2 SYDVKM. V was clipped by 1 base and J by 3 bases, with 9 bases between them.

V gene TRBV27 combines with J gene TRBJ1-2; TRBD1 is a possible D gene (5 bases). V dropped 0 bases and J dropped 8 bases, with 16 bases sitting between them. Germline CDR1 MNHEY, CDR2 SMNVEV (reference sequence). The CDR3 loop spans 15 amino acids. This CDR3 reads CASSLSTAQNGGYTF. As DNA, the CDR3 is TGTGCCAGCAGTTTATCGACAGCCCAAAATGGAGGCTACACCTTC.

This chain connects TRBV6-5 to TRBJ1-5; possibly TRBD1 for D (6 bases). Germline V gene sequence: CDR1 MNHEY, CDR2 SVGAGI. V was pared by 9 bases and J by 0 bases, with 12 bases between. The CDR3 is made up of 14 amino acids. In nucleotides, the CDR3 is TGTGCCAGTGGCCGGGGGGCTAGCAATCAGCCCCAGCATTTT. Translated, it gives CASGRGASNQPQHF.

V and J are TRBV5-4 and TRBJ1-3; perhaps TRBD1 as D (6 bases). The V and J ends lost 0 bases and 8 bases respectively, with 9 bases between them. Germline CDR1 and CDR2: SGHNT and YYREEE (reference sequence). The CDR3 totals 13 residues. The CDR3 nucleotides are TGTGCCAGCAGCTTGGAACAGGGATACACCATATATTTT. Its protein product is CASSLEQGYTIYF.

J is TRBJ2-3 and V is TRBV6-2 or TRBV6-3, with D tentatively TRBD2 (5 bases). Per the germline V gene, CDR1 is MNHEY and CDR2 is SVGEGT. V was trimmed by 4 bases and J by 0 bases, leaving 11 bases between them. The CDR3 is 15 amino acids. Here the CDR3 reads CASSLDSASTDTQYF. CDR3 bases: TGTGCCAGCAGTTTGGACTCCGCGAGCACAGATACGCAGTATTTT.

The J gene is TRBJ2-2, the V gene TRBV7-2, with 7 bases aligning to TRBD2. The J segment lost 5 bases and the V segment lost 6 bases, leaving 12 bases of the junction unmatched. CDR1 is SGHTA and CDR2 is FQGNSA in the germline V gene. This CDR3 is 16 amino acids long. CDR3 sequence reads: CASRQAGWKQTGELFF. The CDR3, as DNA: TGTGCCAGCAGGCAAGCGGGGTGGAAACAAACCGGGGAGCTGTTTTTT. Complete variable domain (other parts from reference TRBV7-2 and TRBJ2-2): GAGVSQSPSNKVTEKGKDVELRCDPISGHTALYWYRQSLGQGLEFLIYFQGNSAPDKSGLPSDRFSAERTGGSVSTLTIQRTQQEDSAVYLCASRQAGWKQTGELFFGEGSRLTVL.

The chain joins TRBV7-8 to TRBJ2-1, with a possible D match to TRBD2 (6 bases). The CDR3 covers 16 residues. V was cut by 5 bases and J by 8 bases, with 22 bases left in between. Germline-derived CDR1 and CDR2 are SGHVS and FQNEAQ. CDR3 region: CASSPLGQAGIDEQFF. As DNA, the CDR3 is TGTGCCAGCAGCCCACTCGGTCAGGCGGGGATCGATGAGCAGTTCTTC.

The gene calls are TRBV24-1 and TRBJ2-3; 7 nucleotides agree with TRBD1. Germline V gene sequence: CDR1 KGHDR, CDR2 SFDVKD. With V trimmed by 3 bases and J by 1 base, 0 bases remained unmatched. The CDR3 has 14 residues. The CDR3 DNA follows: TGTGCCACCAGTGATGGACAGGGCACAGATACGCAGTATTTT. Translating it yields CATSDGQGTDTQYF.

The chain is built from TRBV28 and TRBJ1-2, with a tentative D call TRBD1 (6 bases). CDR1 is MDHEN, CDR2 SYDVKM, per germline. The CDR3 runs to 18 residues. With 5 bases removed from V and 7 bases from J, the gap between germline ends came to 29 bases. CDR3 bases: TGTGCCAGCAGTCCTCATTCCACAGGGTTCAAGGGGTCGGGTGGCTACACCTTC. Protein product: CASSPHSTGFKGSGGYTF.

The V gene is TRBV6-6, the J gene TRBJ2-7; a possible D gene is TRBD2 (5 bases). Germline CDR1 and CDR2: MNHNY and SVGAGI (reference sequence). Trimming cost V 0 bases and J 0 bases, with 12 bases left between them. The CDR3 has 16 amino acids. CDR3 sequence: CASSYSRVGASYEQYF. Here the CDR3 DNA reads TGTGCCAGCAGTTACTCACGTGTGGGAGCCTCCTACGAGCAGTACTTC.

The rearrangement joins TRBV29-1 to TRBJ1-1, with D unclear. Germline CDR1 SQVTM, CDR2 ANQGSEA. This CDR3 region has 14 residues. Trimming stripped 7 bases from V and 4 bases from J, with 19 bases between. CDR3 DNA: TGCAGCGCCGAGAGGTGGGTGGTCAGCACTGAAGCTTTCTTT. It is translated as CSAERWVVSTEAFF.

This rearrangement joins TRBV2 to TRBJ2-5; D gene ambiguous. CDR1 is SNHLY, CDR2 FYNNEI, per germline. The CDR3 sequence is 13 residues long. V was trimmed by 8 bases and J by 1 base, leaving 11 bases between them. The CDR3 region has the DNA TGTGCCAGCGTCCAATTTCCCCAAGAGACCCAGTACTTC. Protein sequence: CASVQFPQETQYF.

The V gene is TRBV21-1, the J gene TRBJ1-2; the D call TRBD1 from the table was never checked on the DNA. TRBV21-1 is described as a pseudogene. The CDR3 has 15 residues. The CDR3 reads CASSAILTVNYGYTF. The CDR3 DNA sequence: TGTGCCAGCAGCGCCATTCTGACAGTTAACTATGGCTACACCTTC.

The genes are TRBV2 and TRBJ1-6; 9 bases agree with TRBD1. The CDR3 is made up of 15 amino acids. Losses at the gene ends were 8 bases for V and 6 bases for J; bases not matched to a gene: 8. Germline loops: CDR1 SNHLY, CDR2 FYNNEI. The CDR3 reads CASLGTGLGNSPLHF. DNA of the CDR3: TGTGCCAGCTTGGGGACAGGGCTCGGTAATTCACCCCTCCACTTT.

The gene calls are TRBV9 and TRBJ1-2, with D tentatively TRBD1 (6 bases). The CDR3 sequence is 13 residues long. V lost 4 bases to trimming and J lost 3 bases, with 10 bases between them. Germline CDR1 SGDLS, CDR2 YYNGEE. The CDR3 DNA reads as TGTGCCAGCAGCCCGGGGGGCCACTATGGCTACACCTTC. Its protein is CASSPGGHYGYTF.

The chain couples TRBV2 to TRBJ1-2; D gene ambiguous. V dropped 8 bases and J dropped 8 bases, with 18 bases sitting between them. The CDR3 sequence is 13 residues long. The germline V gene has CDR1 SNHLY and CDR2 FYNNEI. The CDR3 coding sequence is TGTGCCAGCCCCAGGAGGAATCCGGAAGGCTACACCTTC. It codes for CASPRRNPEGYTF.

This clone was seen a handful of times. The chain couples TRBV2 to TRBJ2-3; 10 positions agree with TRBD1. V dropped 4 bases and J dropped 6; count of bases not matched to a gene: 4. This CDR3 comprises 14 residues. Germline V CDR1 and CDR2: SNHLY, FYNNEI. The CDR3 is CASSGDRGRDTQYF. CDR3 DNA sequence: TGTGCCAGCAGTGGGGACAGGGGACGGGATACGCAGTATTTT.

A few counts support this clone. This rearrangement joins TRBV11-2 to TRBJ1-4; 9 nucleotides align to TRBD1. Germline loops: CDR1 SGHAT, CDR2 FQNNGV. CDR3 length: 15 amino acids. Trimming took 4 bases from V and 7 from J; bases not matched to a gene: 7. This CDR3 reads CASSSQQGAGEKLFF. As DNA, the CDR3 is TGTGCCAGCAGCTCCCAACAGGGGGCGGGTGAAAAACTGTTTTTT. Based on the CDR3 plus reference TRBV11-2 and TRBJ1-4, the full variable domain is EAGVAQSPRYKIIEKRQSVAFWCNPISGHATLYWYQQILGQGPKLLIQFQNNGVVDDSQLPKDRFSAERLKGVDSTLKIQPAKLEDSAVYLCASSSQQGAGEKLFFGSGTQLSVL.